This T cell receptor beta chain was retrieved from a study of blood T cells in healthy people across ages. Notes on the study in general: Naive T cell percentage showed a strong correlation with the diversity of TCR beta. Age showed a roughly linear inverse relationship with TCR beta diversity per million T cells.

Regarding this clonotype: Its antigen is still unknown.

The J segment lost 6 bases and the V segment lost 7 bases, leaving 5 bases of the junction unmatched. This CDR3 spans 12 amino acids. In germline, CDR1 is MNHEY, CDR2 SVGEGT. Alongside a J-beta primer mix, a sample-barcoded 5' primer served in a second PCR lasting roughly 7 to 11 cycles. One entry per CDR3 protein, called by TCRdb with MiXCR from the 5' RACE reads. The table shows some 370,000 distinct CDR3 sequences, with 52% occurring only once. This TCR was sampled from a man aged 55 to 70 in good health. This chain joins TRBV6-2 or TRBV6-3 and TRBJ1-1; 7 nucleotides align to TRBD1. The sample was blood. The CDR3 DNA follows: TGTGCCAGCACTGGGGACAGCCCTGAAGCTTTCTTT. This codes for CASTGDSPEAFF.